The clone carrying this T cell receptor (beta chain) was seen a few times. This CDR3 is missing its conserved last phenylalanine or tryptophan, likely due to a read error. The data were obtained in a study of blood T cells in healthy people across ages. Study-wide background: Per every two T cells, about one barcoded beta molecule was captured by template switching.

Trimming removed 6 bases from V and 4 bases from J, with 9 bases in between. CDR3 length: 13 residues. Per germline, CDR1 MNHNS and CDR2 SASEGT. For the second PCR, which ran for 7 to 11 cycles, a sample-barcoded 5' primer and a J-beta primer mix were used. The study obtained at least 2.5 million CDR3-containing paired-end reads from every sample. TCRdb fed the 5' RACE reads into MiXCR, producing one record per CDR3 protein. The table has roughly 1,100,000 distinct CDR3 sequences, around 25% seen once. Isolation per sample recovered at least 6 million PBMCs. The sample was also reused in another study, on T cells of mothers and their children. That publication notes: Six or seven children, together with their three healthy Caucasian mothers, made up the donors.

This TCR came from a girl aged 2-10 years in good health. The chain is built from TRBV6-1 and TRBJ1-4; D is uncertain. Specimen: blood. CDR3 sequence: CASSSTVNEKLFS. The CDR3 DNA is TGTGCCAGCAGCTCCACAGTTAATGAAAAACTGTTTTCT.